This TCR beta chain was profiled in a study of human T cells and chemical hapten exposure. TCRdb independently ran MiXCR on the RACE reads; one entry per CDR3 protein. The sample records approximately 88,000 distinct CDR3 sequences, approximately 12% being singletons. The time point was: patch test 3, about 24 weeks after DPC sensitization. Treatment indicated: therapeutic diphenylcyclopropenone sensitization with weekly scalp DPC. Each donor was an alopecia patient between 18 and 70 years of age who qualified for DPC. Unfractionated whole blood yielded total RNA. CDR1 and CDR2 (germline): LGHDT, YNNKEL (reference sequence). This CDR3 has 12 amino acids. V shed 3 bases and J shed 7 bases, with 7 bases lying between them.

The sequence derives from a woman aged 50 to 60 with alopecia areata. Some clones in this sample may be carry-over from other donors' samples. The source material was whole blood, sampled in connection with sensitization to the hapten diphenylcyclopropenone (DPC). The rearrangement joins TRBV3-1 to TRBJ1-3; D may be TRBD1 (6 bases). In nucleotides, the CDR3 is TGTGCCAGCAGCCAGGACAGCAACACCATATATTTT. Translating gives CASSQDSNTIYF.